This T cell receptor (beta chain) was identified in a study of beta chain features in type 1 diabetes. Overall study: Sorted cells examined across all samples numbered 85 million to 130 million. Study-wide results and caveats: Patients with type 1 diabetes showed fewer VDJ junction insertions and more deletions.

On average, the one heparinised blood draw given by each donor was around 110 mL. cDNA synthesis used the whole RNA isolate, giving expressed TCRB sequences. TCRdb keeps only in-frame clones here, not all; method: immunoSEQ multiplex PCR. The sample lists 250,000 or so clones, 27% occurring once. To note about this clone: The antigen is undetermined.

The sequenced sample was central memory CD4+ T cells from blood. The source of this sequence is a man aged 25 to 45 in good health.

The CDR3 DNA sequence: TGTGCCAGCAGCCCGGTCGGTGAAGATACGCAGTATTTT. Residues: CASSPVGEDTQYF. This chain uses TRBV5-6 with TRBJ2-3; D gene uncertain. Germline V gene sequence: CDR1 SGHDT, CDR2 YYEEEE. Trimming shortened V by 4 bases and J by 5 bases, and 11 bases separated the two germline ends. The CDR3 is 13 residues long.